The source of this TCR beta chain is a study of T cell repertoires in cytomegalovirus infection. Looking at the study overall: Recently identified HLA-C-restricted CMV epitopes were used, and well-studied HLA-B-restricted CMV epitopes were used as well. Indicated by public TCR beta signatures were CMV infection and matching HLA type.

Regarding the study as a whole: The ex vivo response was dominated by HLA-C-restricted CMV-specific TCR beta clonotypes. The cumulative frequency of public TCR beta families distinguished individuals who carried CMV together with the relevant HLA.

There are many counts of this clonotype. Its antigen remains unknown. One entry per CDR3 protein, called by TCRdb with MiXCR from the reads. Of some 560,000 distinct CDR3 sequences in the sample, 40% were seen once. The TCR sequence derives from a human donor in good health (CMV status not recorded). Some clones in this sample may be carry-over from other donors' samples. The source was cultured PBMCs, collected from culture after CMV antigen stimulation.

Here the CDR3 reads CASSLRDSPEFSYEQYF. CDR3 nucleotides: TGTGCCAGCAGCTTACGGGACAGTCCCGAGTTTTCCTACGAGCAGTACTTC. The chain is built from TRBV7-2 and TRBJ2-7; 7 bases are a match to TRBD1. The CDR3 is 17 amino acids. Germline V lookup: CDR1 SGHTA, CDR2 FQGNSA. The J segment lost 1 base and the V segment lost 2 bases, leaving 11 bases of the junction unmatched.